One and the same sample provided the 28 T cell receptor beta chains below, sequenced in a study of T cells expressing NK-cell markers. TCRdb reprocessed the 5' RACE reads and stores each CDR3 protein as one record, lacking DNA. This sample's table has around 550,000 distinct CDR3 sequences. The sample consisted of blood T cells: a sorted CD56 or NKG2C T cell subset, CD4+ or CD8+ T cells, or bulk PBMC T cells (not recorded which). The origin of the receptors is a man between 18 and 29 years old in good health.

The rearrangement joins TRBV11-2 to TRBJ2-3; TCRdb outputs TRBD2, but without DNA this stays unchecked. Germline CDR1 and CDR2: SGHAT and FQNNGV. CDR3 size: 16 residues. The CDR3 reads CASSLRVSSELYTQYF.

V is TRBV7-9 and J is TRBJ2-1. CDR1 is SEHNR, CDR2 FQNEAQ, per germline (reference sequence). The CDR3 runs 12 residues. CDR3 in amino acids: CASSPQVREQFF.

The chain joins TRBV5-1 to TRBJ2-3. CDR3 length equals 15 residues. Germline CDR1 SGHRS, CDR2 YFSETQ. The chain's CDR3 is CASSLERGSTDTQYF.

V gene TRBV29-1 combines with J gene TRBJ2-2; TCRdb's D gene call, TRBD1, goes unchecked for lack of DNA. Germline CDR1 SQVTM, CDR2 ANQGSEA. The CDR3 is 16 residues long. CDR3 sequence reads: CSVMRQGESAAGELFF.

The chain couples TRBV29-1 to TRBJ2-1. The CDR3 is 14 residues long. CDR1 SQVTM and CDR2 ANQGSEA come from the germline V gene. The CDR3 protein is CSVLVDSAYNEQFF.

The chain combines TRBV30 with TRBJ2-2. From germline, CDR1 is GTSNPN and CDR2 SVGIG (reference sequence). This CDR3 contains 13 residues. This chain's CDR3 is CAWIRANTGELFF.

This rearrangement joins TRBV2 to TRBJ2-2; checking the TCRdb D call of TRBD1 is not possible without DNA. The CDR3 covers 15 residues. Germline V gene data show CDR1 as SNHLY and CDR2 as FYNNEI. The CDR3 loop is CASSEEGVYTGELFF.

The V call is TRBV12-3 or TRBV12-4, the J call TRBJ2-5. This CDR3 has 14 amino acids. The CDR3 reads CASSLSGIQETQYF.

The chain has TRBV20-1 and TRBJ2-3; there is no DNA to check the TCRdb D call of TRBD2. The CDR3 covers 17 residues. The germline CDR1 and CDR2 sequences are DFQATT and SNEGSKA (reference sequence). The CDR3 loop reads CSASRGASGSSTDTQYF.

The rearrangement uses TRBV20-1 and TRBJ1-2; TCRdb returns TRBD1, unconfirmable since there is no DNA. The CDR3 spans 15 residues. Germline lookup yields CDR1 DFQATT and CDR2 SNEGSKA (reference sequence). This chain's CDR3 is CSARATDRKPYGYTF.

The chain carries TRBV13 and TRBJ2-1; the TCRdb call, TRBD1, lacks DNA for checking. Germline CDR1 and CDR2: PRHDT and FYEKMQ (reference sequence). The CDR3 spans 16 residues. The CDR3: CASTNRGPGGMDEQFF.

The rearrangement links TRBV20-1 to TRBJ2-1; as DNA is missing, the TRBD1 call by TCRdb cannot be tested. There are 15 residues in the CDR3. The V gene's germline CDR1 is DFQATT and CDR2 SNEGSKA (reference sequence). This chain's CDR3 is CSPNPGDANYNEQFF.

V and J are TRBV4-1 and TRBJ2-1; TCRdb selects TRBD1, and the lack of DNA leaves this call unchecked. The V gene's germline CDR1 is MGHRA and CDR2 YSYEKL. The CDR3 extends over 15 amino acids. The CDR3 sequence: CASSHRTGEVNEQFF.

The CDR3 sequence: CASSVDSSGASQETQYF. The chain is built from TRBV9 and TRBJ2-5; with no DNA, the TCRdb D assignment of TRBD2 cannot be verified. CDR3 length: 17 residues. The germline V gene encodes CDR1 SGDLS and CDR2 YYNGEE.

The chain recombines TRBV20-1 with TRBJ1-6; TCRdb indicates TRBD1, and absent DNA this call remains unverified. Looked up from germline, CDR1 is DFQATT and CDR2 is SNEGSKA (reference sequence). This CDR3 contains 17 residues. This CDR3 reads CSARVSRASSYNSPLHF.

This sequence joins TRBV5-6 and TRBJ2-5; TCRdb calls TRBD1, which cannot be checked without DNA. Germline V lookup: CDR1 SGHDT, CDR2 YYEEEE. The length of the CDR3 is 15 residues. The CDR3 here is CASSGPGQGEETQYF.

The V gene is TRBV15, the J gene TRBJ1-1; TCRdb indicates TRBD1, and absent DNA this call remains unverified. CDR1 and CDR2 (germline): LNHNV, YYDKDF (reference sequence). The CDR3 totals 16 residues. CDR3 amino acids: CATSRVPGQTNTEAFF.

The rearrangement joins TRBV3-1 to TRBJ1-2. This CDR3 has 15 amino acids. Per the germline V gene, CDR1 is LGHDT and CDR2 is YNNKEL (reference sequence). The chain's CDR3 is CASSPEGRASGGYTF.

The chain joins TRBV12-3 or TRBV12-4 to TRBJ2-1; the TRBD2 assignment by TCRdb is unverifiable without DNA. The CDR3 length is 18 residues. The CDR3 here is CASSLALLRGRAYNEQFF.

The chain couples TRBV5-6 to TRBJ1-6; the TCRdb call, TRBD1, lacks DNA for checking. This CDR3 is 16 amino acids long. Germline V gene data show CDR1 as SGHDT and CDR2 as YYEEEE. The CDR3 spells CASSLGPGTKVSPLHF.

The chain joins TRBV6-4 to TRBJ2-1; TCRdb's D call of TRBD2 is untestable without DNA. The germline V gene encodes CDR1 MRHNA and CDR2 SNTAGT. This CDR3 comprises 15 residues. The CDR3 protein is CASSTLAGGVNEQFF.

The chain carries TRBV5-1 and TRBJ2-5; with no DNA, the TCRdb D assignment of TRBD1 cannot be verified. The CDR3 length is 15 residues. Germline loops: CDR1 SGHRS, CDR2 YFSETQ. CDR3 protein: CASSFGQGPTETQYF. Supplemented by reference TRBV5-1 and TRBJ2-5, the full variable domain reads KAGVTQTPRYLIKTRGQQVTLSCSPISGHRSVSWYQQTPGQGLQFLFEYFSETQRNKGNFPGRFSGRQFSNSRSEMNVSTLELGDSALYLCASSFGQGPTETQYFGPGTRLLVL.

The V gene is TRBV5-1, the J gene TRBJ1-1; lacking DNA, the TRBD1 call made by TCRdb goes unchecked. Germline loops: CDR1 SGHRS, CDR2 YFSETQ. There are 13 residues in the CDR3. This CDR3 reads CASSWTPGPEAFF. Using reference TRBV5-1 and TRBJ1-1 for the parts outside the CDR3, the full variable domain is KAGVTQTPRYLIKTRGQQVTLSCSPISGHRSVSWYQQTPGQGLQFLFEYFSETQRNKGNFPGRFSGRQFSNSRSEMNVSTLELGDSALYLCASSWTPGPEAFFGQGTRLTVV.

The genes are TRBV12-3 or TRBV12-4 and TRBJ2-1; the D call of TRBD2 rests on TCRdb alone, since no DNA is present to check it. The CDR3 covers 15 residues. CDR3 in amino acids: CASGHLSGRGGEQFF.

The chain couples TRBV4-3 to TRBJ1-2. The CDR3 is made up of 14 amino acids. Germline CDR1 LGHNA, CDR2 YSLEER. The CDR3 reads CASSHTQNLVGYTF.

This chain joins TRBV3-1 and TRBJ2-7. The CDR3 sequence is 16 residues long. Germline values: CDR1 LGHDT, CDR2 YNNKEL (reference sequence). Here the CDR3 reads CASSRVSGETSYEQYF.

The CDR3 sequence is CASTKRAGMYNEQFF. J is TRBJ2-1 and V is TRBV12-3 or TRBV12-4; TCRdb's D call, TRBD2, is unchecked because there is no DNA. This CDR3 is built from 15 residues.

This rearrangement joins TRBV20-1 to TRBJ2-5. The CDR3 sequence is 13 residues long. Germline lookup yields CDR1 DFQATT and CDR2 SNEGSKA (reference sequence). CDR3 sequence reads: CSARPRRLETQYF.